The present entry profiles one T cell receptor beta chain with its context. Antigen unknown. Sequence at one end of the junction differs from germline and may be a read error. This specimen comes from a study of neurological immune-mediated disorders. Study observations and caveats: The greatest TCR clonal expansion appeared in HTLV-1-associated myelopathy and the smallest, falling below healthy controls, in multiple sclerosis. Expanded clones shared no CDR3 amino acid sequences across subjects, suggesting private repertoires in all groups.

As for the cDNA, it was generated by 5'RACE with 10-nucleotide random UMIs. From 15-18 subjects, over 200 million TCR-beta sequences were obtained in each sequencing run. TCRdb independently ran MiXCR on the 5' RACE reads; one entry per CDR3 protein. The data show about 59,000 distinct CDR3 sequences, roughly 13% seen once. From germline, CDR1 is MNHEY and CDR2 SVGAGI. The length of the CDR3 is 16 residues. This chain connects TRBV6-5 to TRBJ1-1; weak D call: TRBD1 (5 bases). The sequenced sample was PBMCs. This clonotype was obtained from a woman in her fifties or sixties with HTLV-1-associated myelopathy (HAM/TSP). CDR3: CSSSYRTRGVNTEAFF. CDR3 nucleotide sequence: TGTTCCAGCAGTTACCGGACCCGGGGCGTGAACACTGAAGCCTTCTTT.